This T cell receptor beta chain was captured by sequencing in a study of shared clonotypes between healthy human individuals (TCRdb year 2020). Regarding the complete study: The cohort comprised a couple of women and three men aged 18 to 49 years. Between about 0.9 and 9 billion PBMCs per donor were obtained by leukapheresis. Different laboratories and diverse techniques were used to prepare libraries and sequence TCR repertoires, to increase sequencing depth and limit assay-specific biases. To estimate repertoire size and how much clonotype sharing occurs between individuals, the study deeply sequenced the blood TCR repertoires of several healthy adults. For each donor, CD4 naive and CD4 memory were each run on three plates, CD8 naive on two plates, and CD8 memory on one plate. The investigation overall reported the following: The small number of donors limited the genetic and exposure-history diversity represented. About 5% of naive CD4, 3.5% of naive CD8, approximately 2.2% of memory CD4, and approximately 0.4% of memory CD8 clonotypes were shared across a few donors. Larger estimated clonotype richness was generally found for naive subsets than for memory subsets. Incomplete sequencing was indicated by rarefaction of sorted-subset datasets, despite the large sequencing depth. Based on pairwise subsampling, the degree of clonotype sharing among donors was expected to be affected by sequencing depth. Compared with non-shared clonotypes, clonotypes shared by all four sorted-subset donors had higher generation probabilities. Only blood was sampled, and tissue TCR repertoires likely differ from those in blood.

The donors were healthy, HIV-negative adults who had no recently reported acute infections or vaccinations. All donors were Caucasian adults living in Nashville, Tennessee, USA. Magnetic negative selection was used to enrich CD4+ T cells, after which naive cells were positively selected on CD45RA and the negative fraction became the memory subset. Blood was collected by leukapheresis, and PBMCs were isolated by Ficoll-Histopaque density gradient centrifugation and then cryopreserved in liquid nitrogen vapor phase. Analytical flow cytometry was used to check the purity and quantity of each magnetically sorted T cell population. Genomic DNA was isolated from each sorted fraction and quantified by UV absorbance on a Nanodrop 2000c. Using the deep immunoSEQ assay, TCR CDR3 regions were amplified from genomic DNA by multiplex PCR. For each cell subset, the extracted genomic DNA was distributed evenly across all wells of several immunoSEQ 96-well plates, and each plate served as one replicate. For sorted subsets, approximately 0.2 ug of genomic DNA, equivalent to some 30,000 T cell genomes, went into each replicate PCR. Purified libraries were quantified with a Qubit 3.0 fluorometer, sized on a Bioanalyzer 2100, and re-quantified with the KAPA Library Quantification kit. Each immunoSEQ 96-well plate was sequenced on its own single-read 150-cycle Illumina NextSeq 550 flow cell. The authors' analysis ran thus. Because the immunoSEQ output held only junctional sequences and lacked quality scores, the filtering could not match the filtering applied to full-length reads. To assign V/J genes and CDR3, sequences were annotated against IMGT germline references using PyIR, a Python wrapper for IgBLAST v1.9. Reads with weak V/J assignments (E-value above 1e-6), missing CDR3, stop codons, out-of-frame junctions, or ambiguous translated residues were removed. V3J clonotypes were defined as sequences sharing the same inferred V gene, J gene, and CDR3 amino acid sequence. Percentage overlap between repertoires was calculated by dividing the number of shared unique clonotypes by the size of the smaller repertoire. Richness of each repertoire was evaluated using RTK rarefaction, the Chao1 estimator, and Recon v2.1 estimates of unobserved clonotypes. For all TCRbeta clonotypes obtained by the gDNA method from a few donors, generation probabilities were computed with OLGA. TCRdb provides this immuneACCESS table in a form limited to in-frame rearrangements. Some clones are lacking; in checked studies, under half of them reflect an unresolved V gene, and why the rest are absent is not known. From that table come the V and J calls and clone size; the DNA was used to work out D and trimming. In all, the sample holds 2 million to 2.5 million clones, and approximately 95% of those were seen once. The leading ten clones occupy 0.3% to 0.4% of the sample.

The CDR3 numbers 16 residues from cysteine through phenylalanine. Solely the CDR3 DNA is kept, with 48 bases framed from the first base. Sequences SGHKS (CDR1) and YYEKEE (CDR2) are obtained from the germline V gene (reference sequence). At the junction V is shortened by 4 bases and J by 3 bases; bases outside the gene matches: 7. To note about this clone: Its antigen is still unknown. There are no base qualities to consult, and no much larger clone falls within one base.

The clonotype originates from a man aged 18 to 35 in good health. Some clones in this sample may be carry-over from other donors' samples. Sequenced sample: naive CD4+ T cells from PBMCs. The cell subset or site label corresponds to: CD45RA+ positively selected. The V and J genes are TRBV5-5 and TRBJ2-3, and 11 bases in between align with TRBD2. At the DNA level, the sequence is TGTGCCAGCAGCGCTTCTCCTAGCGGGAGGACAGATACGCAGTATTTT. This is translated as CASSASPSGRTDTQYF. Here the CDR3 is joined to the reference TRBV5-5 and TRBJ2-3 genes, and the full variable domain is: DAGVTQSPTHLIKTRGQQVTLRCSPISGHKSVSWYQQVLGQGPQFIFQYYEKEERGRGNFPDRFSARQFPNYSSELNVNALLLGDSALYLCASSASPSGRTDTQYFGPGTRLTVL.